One and the same sample provided the 21 T cell receptor beta chains below, sequenced in a study of blood T cells in healthy people across ages. With a J-beta primer mix and a sample-barcoded 5' primer, a second PCR ran about 7 to 11 cycles. MiXCR, applied by TCRdb to the 5' RACE reads, yields one record per CDR3 protein. The data show 1,800,000 or so distinct CDR3 sequences, roughly two fifths seen once. Sequenced sample: blood. These receptors were taken from a human donor in good health.

A remark on this clonotype: A junction boundary mismatches the germline segment, possibly from a read error. The chain couples TRBV5-1 to TRBJ2-1; no clear D gene. The length of the CDR3 is 12 residues. Germline V lookup: CDR1 SGHRS, CDR2 YFSETQ. The CDR3 reads CASSFNYSEQFF. DNA for the CDR3: TGCGCCAGCAGCTTCAATTACAGTGAGCAGTTCTTC.

The chain recombines TRBV4-1 with TRBJ1-2; 7 bases match TRBD1. The junction had 6 bases not matched to a gene; V was cut back by 0 bases and J by 8 bases. CDR1 is MGHRA, CDR2 YSYEKL, per germline. This CDR3 has 14 amino acids. The CDR3 DNA is TGCGCCAGCAGCCAAGAAGAGGGGGCGGTGGGCTACACCTTC. This sequence encodes CASSQEEGAVGYTF.

The rearrangement joins TRBV19 to TRBJ2-1, with D possibly TRBD2 on 6 matching bases. Germline assignment: CDR1 LNHDA and CDR2 SQIVND (reference sequence). The germline V and J ends were trimmed by 2 bases and 7 bases, with 15 bases remaining between them. CDR3 length: 15 amino acids. The CDR3 reads CASSILAGGGNEQFF. CDR3 in DNA: TGTGCCAGTAGTATACTCGCCGGTGGGGGGAATGAGCAGTTCTTC.

The chain couples TRBV7-2 to TRBJ2-4; the match to TRBD2 covers 10 bases. V lost 3 bases and J lost 9; bases outside the gene matches: 14. The CDR3 extends over 17 amino acids. Germline loops: CDR1 SGHTA, CDR2 FQGNSA. The CDR3 bases are TGTGCCAGCAGCTTGAGCGGGCGAGCGGGGGGGCAGGGCATTCAGTACTTC. Amino acids: CASSLSGRAGGQGIQYF. The full variable domain, in which reference TRBV7-2 and TRBJ2-4 provide the parts outside the CDR3, is GAGVSQSPSNKVTEKGKDVELRCDPISGHTALYWYRQSLGQGLEFLIYFQGNSAPDKSGLPSDRFSAERTGGSVSTLTIQRTQQEDSAVYLCASSLSGRAGGQGIQYFGAGTRLSVL.

V and J are TRBV29-1 and TRBJ2-1, with a possible D match to TRBD1 (6 bases). Germline values: CDR1 SQVTM, CDR2 ANQGSEA. V was clipped by 8 bases and J by 0 bases, with 11 bases between them. The CDR3 has 13 amino acids. The CDR3 is CSSGQLSYNEQFF. The CDR3 bases are TGCAGCTCCGGACAGCTCTCCTACAATGAGCAGTTCTTC.

About this clonotype: This may be a read error: a much more frequent sequence differs by one nucleotide. The chain uses TRBV4-1 and TRBJ1-2; D call uncertain. Per germline, CDR1 MGHRA and CDR2 YSYEKL. This CDR3 comprises 14 residues. The ends were cut back, 0 bases at V and 4 bases at J, with 9 bases in the middle. CDR3 amino acids: CASSQEETPYGYTF. CDR3 DNA: TGCGCCAGCAGCCAAGAGGAGACACCCTATGGCTACACCTTC.

This clonotype appeared a few times. The genes are TRBV12-3 or TRBV12-4 and TRBJ1-3; D ambiguous. Trimming left V 3 bases short and J 0 bases short, with 6 bases between. The CDR3 sequence is 14 residues long. In nucleotides, the CDR3 is TGTGCCAGCAGTTTGTCGTCCTCTGGAAACACCATATATTTT. This gives the protein CASSLSSSGNTIYF.

This clonotype was observed a few times. Here the CDR3 DNA reads TGTGCCAGCAGCTTAATGGGATCGGGGGACATTCAGTACTTC. Translation: CASSLMGSGDIQYF. The gene calls are TRBV7-9 and TRBJ2-4; possibly TRBD2 for D (6 bases). There are 14 residues in the CDR3. The germline CDR1 and CDR2 sequences are SEHNR and FQNEAQ (reference sequence). V lost 2 bases and J lost 8, with 13 bases in between.

Only a few counts were recorded for this clonotype. The J gene is TRBJ2-1, the V gene TRBV4-1; 11 nucleotides match TRBD1. The germline V gene has CDR1 MGHRA and CDR2 YSYEKL. The trim removed 1 base at V and 2 bases at J, leaving 4 bases unmatched. The CDR3 runs 17 residues. The CDR3 DNA is TGCGCCAGCAGCCAAGTGGAGGGACAGGGGGCCTACAATGAGCAGTTCTTC. It encodes CASSQVEGQGAYNEQFF.

This chain links TRBV7-8 with TRBJ2-5; 12 nucleotides agree with TRBD2. Germline lookup yields CDR1 SGHVS and CDR2 FQNEAQ. The CDR3 contains 17 residues. Germline trimming cut 4 bases from V and 5 bases from J; bases unmatched to any gene: 11. CDR3: CASSWFPSGGGLETQYF. As DNA, the CDR3 is TGTGCCAGCAGCTGGTTTCCTAGCGGGGGGGGCTTGGAGACCCAGTACTTC.

This clonotype was recorded a few times. This sequence joins TRBV20-1 and TRBJ2-1, with a possible D match to TRBD2 (5 bases). The V end lost 3 bases, the J end lost 0 bases, and 9 bases lay between the germline ends. Germline V gene data show CDR1 as DFQATT and CDR2 as SNEGSKA (reference sequence). This CDR3 is 14 amino acids long. CDR3 in amino acids: CSARPGDSYNEQFF. The CDR3 DNA reads as TGCAGTGCTAGGCCCGGGGACTCCTACAATGAGCAGTTCTTC.

J is TRBJ1-1 and V is TRBV6-6, with D unresolved. The ends were cut back, 2 bases at V and 11 bases at J, with 12 bases in the middle. This CDR3 is built from 12 residues. CDR1 is MNHNY, CDR2 SVGAGI, per germline (reference sequence). CDR3 in amino acids: CASSYTTFAAFF. CDR3 nucleotides: TGTGCCAGCAGTTACACAACATTTGCGGCTTTCTTT.

The chain's CDR3 is CASSSPGQGAAYGYTF. CDR3 coding DNA: TGTGCCAGCAGCTCTCCGGGACAGGGGGCTGCCTATGGCTACACCTTC. The chain combines TRBV5-6 with TRBJ1-2; 12 bases match TRBD1. J was trimmed by 4 bases and V by 3 bases; bases with no gene match: 7. The V gene's germline CDR1 is SGHDT and CDR2 YYEEEE. CDR3 length: 16 residues.

The chain uses TRBV7-8 and TRBJ2-3; D remains ambiguous. CDR3 length: 13 residues. The V end lost 6 bases, the J end lost 1 base, and 8 bases lay between the germline ends. Germline V gene data show CDR1 as SGHVS and CDR2 as FQNEAQ. For the CDR3, the DNA is TGTGCCAGCAGGTTGGTTGGCACAGATACGCAGTATTTT. Translating gives CASRLVGTDTQYF.

The chain joins TRBV11-2 to TRBJ2-1; D not certain. Germline loops: CDR1 SGHAT, CDR2 FQNNGV. The CDR3 spans 12 residues. Trimming pared 4 bases from V and 6 bases from J, leaving 7 bases between. The CDR3 DNA is TGTGCCAGCAGCTCAATCTTCAATGAGCAGTTCTTC. It is translated as CASSSIFNEQFF.

This clonotype was counted between two and nine times. V and J are TRBV4-3 and TRBJ1-6; no clear D gene. CDR1 and CDR2 (germline): LGHNA, YSLEER. V lost 0 bases, J lost 0 bases, and 15 bases lay in between. The CDR3 has 19 residues. As DNA, the CDR3 is TGCGCCAGCAGCCAAGATCTAGTCACCCTGGGCTCCTATAATTCACCCCTCCACTTT. Translating gives CASSQDLVTLGSYNSPLHF.

The chain joins TRBV2 to TRBJ1-3, with D uncertain. Trimming removed 1 base from V and 1 base from J, with 8 bases in between. Germline-derived CDR1 and CDR2 are SNHLY and FYNNEI. The CDR3 spans 15 residues. CDR3 coding DNA: TGTGCCAGCAGTGAAGTGCCGAGGTCTGGAAACACCATATATTTT. Residues: CASSEVPRSGNTIYF.

This clonotype has more than one count but fewer than ten. This chain uses TRBV24-1 with TRBJ2-1; TRBD2 aligns across 9 bases. The CDR3 extends over 16 amino acids. The ends lost 5 bases at V and 8 bases at J; junction bases unmatched: 12. Germline CDR1 and CDR2: KGHDR and SFDVKD. CDR3 sequence reads: CATSGTGTSSRYEQFF. CDR3 DNA: TGTGCCACCAGTGGCACCGGGACTAGCTCTCGGTATGAGCAGTTCTTC.

This clonotype was recorded a few times. The chain joins TRBV20-1 to TRBJ2-3; D may be TRBD2 (6 bases). Germline values: CDR1 DFQATT, CDR2 SNEGSKA (reference sequence). The CDR3 totals 16 residues. Trimming removed 0 bases from V and 10 bases from J, with 23 bases in between. The CDR3 sequence: CSARDPSGTPSRPQYF. CDR3 coding DNA: TGCAGTGCTAGAGACCCATCCGGGACTCCCTCCCGGCCGCAGTATTTT.

V gene TRBV7-3 combines with J gene TRBJ2-5; 11 nucleotides line up with TRBD2. V was pared by 1 base and J by 5 bases, with 3 bases of the junction left unmatched. The CDR3 is made up of 15 amino acids. CDR1 SGHTA and CDR2 FQGTGA come from the germline V gene. Written as DNA, the CDR3 is TGTGCCAGCAGCTTAATAGCGGGGGGGTTTGAGACCCAGTACTTC. Encoded protein: CASSLIAGGFETQYF. Based on the CDR3 plus reference TRBV7-3 and TRBJ2-5, the full variable domain is GAGVSQTPSNKVTEKGKYVELRCDPISGHTALYWYRQSLGQGPEFLIYFQGTGAADDSGLPNDRFFAVRPEGSVSTLKIQRTERGDSAVYLCASSLIAGGFETQYFGPGTRLLVL.

This clonotype was found once. This rearrangement joins TRBV4-3 to TRBJ2-7; 11 bases fit TRBD2. Germline trimming cut 10 bases from V and 3 bases from J; bases unmatched to any gene: 5. The CDR3 sequence is 13 residues long. Germline CDR1 LGHNA, CDR2 YSLEER. The CDR3 DNA sequence: TGCGCCACCCAGGGACTAGCGGTCTACGAGCAGTACTTC. This translates into CATQGLAVYEQYF.